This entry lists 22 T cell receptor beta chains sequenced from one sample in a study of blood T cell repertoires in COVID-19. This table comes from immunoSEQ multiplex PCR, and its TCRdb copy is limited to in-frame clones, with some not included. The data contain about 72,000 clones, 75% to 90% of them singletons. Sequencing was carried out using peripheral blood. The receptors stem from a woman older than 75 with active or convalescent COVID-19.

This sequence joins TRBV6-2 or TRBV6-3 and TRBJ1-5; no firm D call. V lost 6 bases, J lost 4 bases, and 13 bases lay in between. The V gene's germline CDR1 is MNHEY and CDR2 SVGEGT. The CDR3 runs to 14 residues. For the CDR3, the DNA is TGTGCCAGCAGCCGCGTTATTTCTAATCAGCCCCAGCATTTT. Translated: CASSRVISNQPQHF.

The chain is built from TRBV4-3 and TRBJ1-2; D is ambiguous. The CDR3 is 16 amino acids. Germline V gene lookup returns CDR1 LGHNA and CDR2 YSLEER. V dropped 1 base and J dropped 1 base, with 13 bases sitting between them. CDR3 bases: TGCGCCAGCAGCCAAGCTACCCGCGGGAATAACTATGGCTACACCTTC. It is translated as CASSQATRGNNYGYTF.

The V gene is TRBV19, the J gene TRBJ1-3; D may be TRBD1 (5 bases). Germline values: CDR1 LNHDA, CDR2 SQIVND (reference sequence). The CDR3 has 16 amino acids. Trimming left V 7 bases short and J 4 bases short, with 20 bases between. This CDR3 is CASISRIRGFGNTIYF. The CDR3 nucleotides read TGTGCCAGTATTTCCCGAATAAGGGGATTCGGAAACACCATATATTTT.

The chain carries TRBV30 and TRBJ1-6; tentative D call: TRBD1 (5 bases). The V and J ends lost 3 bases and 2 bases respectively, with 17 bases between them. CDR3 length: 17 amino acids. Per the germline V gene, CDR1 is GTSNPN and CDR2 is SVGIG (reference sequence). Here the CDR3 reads CAWSGTSGEAYNSPLHF. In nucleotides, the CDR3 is TGTGCCTGGAGCGGGACGTCGGGGGAGGCCTATAATTCACCCCTCCACTTT.

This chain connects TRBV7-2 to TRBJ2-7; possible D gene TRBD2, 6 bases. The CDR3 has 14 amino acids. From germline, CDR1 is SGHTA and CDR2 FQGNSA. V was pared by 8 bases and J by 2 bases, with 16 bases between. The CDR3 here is CASARGGAPYEQYF. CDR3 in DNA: TGTGCCAGCGCCCGGGGCGGGGCCCCCTACGAGCAGTACTTC.

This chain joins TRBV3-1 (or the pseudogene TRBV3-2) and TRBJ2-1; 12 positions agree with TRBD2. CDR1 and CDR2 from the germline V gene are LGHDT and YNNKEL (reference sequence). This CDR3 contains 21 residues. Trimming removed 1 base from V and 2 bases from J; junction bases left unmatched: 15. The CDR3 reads CASSQGPGLAGLTQTYNEQFF. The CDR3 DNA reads TGTGCCAGCAGCCAAGGGCCGGGACTAGCGGGTCTTACACAGACCTACAATGAGCAGTTCTTC.

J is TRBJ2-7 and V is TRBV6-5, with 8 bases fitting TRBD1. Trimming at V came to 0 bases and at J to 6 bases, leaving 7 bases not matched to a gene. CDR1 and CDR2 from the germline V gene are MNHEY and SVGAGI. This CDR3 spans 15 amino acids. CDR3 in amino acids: CASSYSGTGTLEQYF. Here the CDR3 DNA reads TGTGCCAGCAGTTACTCCGGGACAGGTACCCTCGAGCAGTACTTC.

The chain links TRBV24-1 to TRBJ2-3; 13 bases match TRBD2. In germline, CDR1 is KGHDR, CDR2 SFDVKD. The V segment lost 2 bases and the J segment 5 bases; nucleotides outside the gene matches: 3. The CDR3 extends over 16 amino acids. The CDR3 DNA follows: TGTGCCACCAGTGATTCGGGACTAGCGGGGAGAGATACGCAGTATTTT. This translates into CATSDSGLAGRDTQYF.

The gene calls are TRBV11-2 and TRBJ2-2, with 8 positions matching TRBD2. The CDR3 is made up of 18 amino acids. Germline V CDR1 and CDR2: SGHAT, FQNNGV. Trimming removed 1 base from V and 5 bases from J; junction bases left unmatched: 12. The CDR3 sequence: CASSLGPSGSYRTGELFF. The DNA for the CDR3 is TGTGCCAGCAGCTTAGGCCCCAGCGGGAGTTATAGGACCGGGGAGCTGTTTTTT.

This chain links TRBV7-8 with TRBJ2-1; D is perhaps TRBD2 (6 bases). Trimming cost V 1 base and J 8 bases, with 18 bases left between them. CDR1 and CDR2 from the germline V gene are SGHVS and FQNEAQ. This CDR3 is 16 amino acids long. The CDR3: CASSLGSRPGGDEQFF. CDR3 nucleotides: TGTGCCAGCAGCTTAGGCTCCCGACCCGGGGGAGATGAGCAGTTCTTC.

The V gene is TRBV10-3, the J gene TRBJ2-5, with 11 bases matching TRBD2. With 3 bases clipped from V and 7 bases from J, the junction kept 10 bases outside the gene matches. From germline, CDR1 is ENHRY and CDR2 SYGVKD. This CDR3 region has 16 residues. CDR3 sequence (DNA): TGTGCCATCAGTGAAACTAGCGGGGGCCCCATTGGGACCCAGTACTTC. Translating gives CAISETSGGPIGTQYF.

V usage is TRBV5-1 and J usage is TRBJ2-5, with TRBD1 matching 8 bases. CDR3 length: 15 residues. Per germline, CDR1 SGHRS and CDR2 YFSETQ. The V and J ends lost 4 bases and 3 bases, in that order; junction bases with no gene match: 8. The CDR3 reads CASSPGQGPKETQYF. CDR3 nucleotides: TGCGCCAGCAGCCCAGGACAGGGCCCAAAAGAGACCCAGTACTTC.

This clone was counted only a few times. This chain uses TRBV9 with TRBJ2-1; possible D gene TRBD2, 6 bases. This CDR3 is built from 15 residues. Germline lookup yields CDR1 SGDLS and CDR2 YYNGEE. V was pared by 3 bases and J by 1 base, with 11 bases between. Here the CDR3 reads CASSGGVRSYNEQFF. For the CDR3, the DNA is TGTGCCAGCAGCGGGGGGGTAAGGTCCTACAATGAGCAGTTCTTC.

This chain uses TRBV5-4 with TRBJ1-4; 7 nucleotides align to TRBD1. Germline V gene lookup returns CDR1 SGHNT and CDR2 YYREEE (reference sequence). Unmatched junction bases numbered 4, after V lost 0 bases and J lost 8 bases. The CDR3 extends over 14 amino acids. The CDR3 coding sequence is TGTGCCAGCAGCTTGGACAGGGGACAAGAAAAACTGTTTTTT. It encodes CASSLDRGQEKLFF.

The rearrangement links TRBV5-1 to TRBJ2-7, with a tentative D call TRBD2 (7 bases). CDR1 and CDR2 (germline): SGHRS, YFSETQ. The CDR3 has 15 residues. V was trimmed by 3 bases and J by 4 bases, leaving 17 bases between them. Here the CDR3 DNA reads TGCGCCAGCAGCTGGGGGCGGGGGTTGGGGTACGAGCAGTACTTC. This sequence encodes CASSWGRGLGYEQYF.

For the CDR3, the DNA is TGTGCCACCAGTGATTTGTACATCGCTTCATACAATGAGCAGTTCTTC. It translates to CATSDLYIASYNEQFF. The rearrangement links TRBV24-1 to TRBJ2-1; D uncertain. The CDR3 extends over 16 amino acids. Germline-derived CDR1 and CDR2 are KGHDR and SFDVKD. The ends were cut back, 0 bases at V and 4 bases at J, with 12 bases in the middle.

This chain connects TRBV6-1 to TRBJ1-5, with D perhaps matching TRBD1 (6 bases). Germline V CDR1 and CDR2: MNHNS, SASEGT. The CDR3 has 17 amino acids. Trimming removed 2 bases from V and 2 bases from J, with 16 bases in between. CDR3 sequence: CASSELGGPVGNQPQHF. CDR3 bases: TGTGCCAGCAGTGAACTGGGGGGGCCCGTGGGCAATCAGCCCCAGCATTTT.

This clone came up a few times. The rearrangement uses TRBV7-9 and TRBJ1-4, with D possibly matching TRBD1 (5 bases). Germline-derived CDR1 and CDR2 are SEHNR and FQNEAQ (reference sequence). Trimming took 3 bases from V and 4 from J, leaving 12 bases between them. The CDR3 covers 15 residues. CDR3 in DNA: TGTGCCAGCAGCTTCTTGATGGGGCTTAATGAAAAACTGTTTTTT. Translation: CASSFLMGLNEKLFF. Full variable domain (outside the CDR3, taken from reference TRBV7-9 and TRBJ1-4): DTGVSQNPRHKITKRGQNVTFRCDPISEHNRLYWYRQTLGQGPEFLTYFQNEAQLEKSRLLSDRFSAERPKGSFSTLEIQRTEQGDSAMYLCASSFLMGLNEKLFFGSGTQLSVL.

In nucleotides, the CDR3 is TGTGCCAGCAGCCAGAGAAATGAAAAACTGTTTTTT. Residues: CASSQRNEKLFF. The V gene is TRBV3-1 (or the pseudogene TRBV3-2), the J gene TRBJ1-4, with D hard to call. V lost 3 bases to trimming and J lost 5 bases, with 4 bases between them. The CDR3 is 12 amino acids. Germline assignment: CDR1 LGHDT and CDR2 YNNKEL (reference sequence).

The CDR3 sequence is CASSLPSLAGGTYNEQFF. The CDR3 bases are TGTGCCAGCAGCTTACCCTCATTAGCGGGGGGCACCTACAATGAGCAGTTCTTC. The chain couples TRBV5-6 to TRBJ2-1; 10 bases match TRBD2. CDR3 length: 18 amino acids. V lost 2 bases to trimming and J lost 2 bases; unmatched junction nucleotides: 10. Looked up from germline, CDR1 is SGHDT and CDR2 is YYEEEE.

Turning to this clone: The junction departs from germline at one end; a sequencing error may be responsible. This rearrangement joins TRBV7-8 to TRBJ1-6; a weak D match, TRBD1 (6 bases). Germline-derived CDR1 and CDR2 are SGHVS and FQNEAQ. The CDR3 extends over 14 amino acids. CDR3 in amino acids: CASSRQVGNSPLHF. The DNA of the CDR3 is TGTGCCAGCAGCAGACAGGTTGGGAATTCTCCCCTCCACTTT.

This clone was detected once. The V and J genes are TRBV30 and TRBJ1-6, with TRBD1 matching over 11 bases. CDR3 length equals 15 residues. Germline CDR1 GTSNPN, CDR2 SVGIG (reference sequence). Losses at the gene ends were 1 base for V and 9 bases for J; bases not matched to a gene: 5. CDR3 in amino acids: CAWSAAGQGGSPLHF. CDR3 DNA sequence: TGTGCCTGGAGTGCTGCGGGACAGGGGGGTTCACCCCTCCACTTT.